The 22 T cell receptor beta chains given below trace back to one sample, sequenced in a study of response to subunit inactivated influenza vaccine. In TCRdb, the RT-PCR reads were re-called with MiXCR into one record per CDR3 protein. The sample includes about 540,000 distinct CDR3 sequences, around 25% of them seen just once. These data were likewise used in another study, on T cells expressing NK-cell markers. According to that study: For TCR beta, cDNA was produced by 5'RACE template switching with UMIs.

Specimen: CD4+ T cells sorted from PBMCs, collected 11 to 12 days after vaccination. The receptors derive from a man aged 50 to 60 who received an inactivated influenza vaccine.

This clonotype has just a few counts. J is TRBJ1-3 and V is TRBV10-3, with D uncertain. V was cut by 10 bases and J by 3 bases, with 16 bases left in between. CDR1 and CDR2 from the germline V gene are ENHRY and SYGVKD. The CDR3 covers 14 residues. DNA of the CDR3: TGTGCCACCGTGACAAATAGCTTTGGAAACACCATATATTTT. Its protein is CATVTNSFGNTIYF.

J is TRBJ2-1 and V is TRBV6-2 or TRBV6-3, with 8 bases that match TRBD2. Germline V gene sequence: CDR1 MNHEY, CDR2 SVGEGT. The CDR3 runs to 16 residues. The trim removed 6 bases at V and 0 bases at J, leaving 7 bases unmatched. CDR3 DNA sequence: TGTGCCAGCAGGCCCTGGGCGGGAGGCTCCTACAATGAGCAGTTCTTC. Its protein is CASRPWAGGSYNEQFF.

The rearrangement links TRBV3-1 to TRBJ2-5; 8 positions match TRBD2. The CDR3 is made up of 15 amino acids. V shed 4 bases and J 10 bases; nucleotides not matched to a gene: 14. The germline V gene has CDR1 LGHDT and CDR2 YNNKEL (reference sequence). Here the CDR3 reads CASSLPNSGVDGQYF. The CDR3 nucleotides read TGTGCCAGCAGCCTCCCGAATAGCGGGGTGGATGGCCAGTACTTC.

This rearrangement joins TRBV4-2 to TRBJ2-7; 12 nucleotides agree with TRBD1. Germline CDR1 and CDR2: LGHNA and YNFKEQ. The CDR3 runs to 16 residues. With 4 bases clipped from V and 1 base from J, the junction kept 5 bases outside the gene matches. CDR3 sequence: CASSRRGQGASYEQYF. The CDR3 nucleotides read TGTGCCAGCAGCCGCCGGGGACAGGGGGCATCCTACGAGCAGTACTTC.

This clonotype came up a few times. CDR3 region: CASSTAGTTYNEQFF. The CDR3 DNA reads as TGCGCCAGCAGCACAGCCGGGACAACTTACAATGAGCAGTTCTTC. V and J are TRBV5-1 and TRBJ2-1, with D possibly being TRBD1 (6 bases). V lost 4 bases to trimming and J lost 4 bases, with 15 bases between them. The germline V gene encodes CDR1 SGHRS and CDR2 YFSETQ. The CDR3 loop spans 15 amino acids.

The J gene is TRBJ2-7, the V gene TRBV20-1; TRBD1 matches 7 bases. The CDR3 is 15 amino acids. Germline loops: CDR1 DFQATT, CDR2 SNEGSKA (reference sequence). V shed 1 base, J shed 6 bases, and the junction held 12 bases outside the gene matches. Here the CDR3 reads CSARAPTGSLGEQYF. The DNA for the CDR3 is TGCAGTGCTAGAGCCCCGACAGGGTCTCTGGGCGAGCAGTACTTC.

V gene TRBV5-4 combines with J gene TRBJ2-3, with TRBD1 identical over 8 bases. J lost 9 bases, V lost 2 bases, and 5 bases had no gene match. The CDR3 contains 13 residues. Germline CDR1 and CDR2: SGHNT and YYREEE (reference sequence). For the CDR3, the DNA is TGTGCCAGCAGCTTCCGGGACAGGAGAACGCAGTATTTT. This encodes CASSFRDRRTQYF.

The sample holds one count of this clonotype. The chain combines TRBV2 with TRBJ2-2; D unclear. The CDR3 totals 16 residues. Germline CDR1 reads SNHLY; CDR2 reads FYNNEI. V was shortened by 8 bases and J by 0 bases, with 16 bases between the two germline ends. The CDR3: CASRRLDTPNTGELFF. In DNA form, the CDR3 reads TGTGCCAGCCGAAGGTTAGACACACCGAACACCGGGGAGCTGTTTTTT.

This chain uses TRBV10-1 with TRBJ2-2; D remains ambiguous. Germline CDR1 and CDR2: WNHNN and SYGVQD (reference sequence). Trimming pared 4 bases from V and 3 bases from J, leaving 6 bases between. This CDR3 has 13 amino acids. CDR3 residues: CASSGEYTGELFF. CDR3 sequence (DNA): TGCGCCAGCAGTGGGGAATACACCGGGGAGCTGTTTTTT.

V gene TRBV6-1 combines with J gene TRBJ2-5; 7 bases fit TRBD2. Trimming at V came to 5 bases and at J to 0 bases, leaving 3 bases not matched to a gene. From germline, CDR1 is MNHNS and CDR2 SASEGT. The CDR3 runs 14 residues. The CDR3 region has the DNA TGTGCCAGCAGTCGCACTAGCGACCAAGAGACCCAGTACTTC. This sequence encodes CASSRTSDQETQYF.

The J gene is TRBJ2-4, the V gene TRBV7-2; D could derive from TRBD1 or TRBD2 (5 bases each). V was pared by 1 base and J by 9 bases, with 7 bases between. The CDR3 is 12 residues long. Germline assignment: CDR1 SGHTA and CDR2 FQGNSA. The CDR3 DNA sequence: TGTGCCAGCAGCTTAGGGGGGAGCATTCAGTACTTC. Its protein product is CASSLGGSIQYF.

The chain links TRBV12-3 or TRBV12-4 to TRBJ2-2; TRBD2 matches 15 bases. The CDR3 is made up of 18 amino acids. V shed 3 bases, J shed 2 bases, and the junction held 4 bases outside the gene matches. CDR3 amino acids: CASSLGTSGGSNTGELFF. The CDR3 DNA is TGTGCCAGCAGTTTGGGGACTAGCGGGGGGTCTAACACCGGGGAGCTGTTTTTT.

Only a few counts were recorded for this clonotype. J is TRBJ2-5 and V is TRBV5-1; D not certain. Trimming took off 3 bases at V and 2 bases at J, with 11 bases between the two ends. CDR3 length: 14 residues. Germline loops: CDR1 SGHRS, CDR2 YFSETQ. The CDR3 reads CASSSIPPQETQYF. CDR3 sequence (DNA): TGCGCCAGCAGCTCAATCCCACCACAAGAGACCCAGTACTTC.

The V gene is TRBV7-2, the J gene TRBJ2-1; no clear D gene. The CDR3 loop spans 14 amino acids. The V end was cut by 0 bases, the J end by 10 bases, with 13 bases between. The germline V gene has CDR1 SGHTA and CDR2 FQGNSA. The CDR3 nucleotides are TGTGCCAGCAGCTTAGCTAACAGCCACGGCGAGCAGTTCTTC. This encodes CASSLANSHGEQFF.

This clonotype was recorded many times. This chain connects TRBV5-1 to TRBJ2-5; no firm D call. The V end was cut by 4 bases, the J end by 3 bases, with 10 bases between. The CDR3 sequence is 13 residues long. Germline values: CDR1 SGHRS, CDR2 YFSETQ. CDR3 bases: TGCGCCAGCAGCCCCACATCCGAAGAGACCCAGTACTTC. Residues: CASSPTSEETQYF.

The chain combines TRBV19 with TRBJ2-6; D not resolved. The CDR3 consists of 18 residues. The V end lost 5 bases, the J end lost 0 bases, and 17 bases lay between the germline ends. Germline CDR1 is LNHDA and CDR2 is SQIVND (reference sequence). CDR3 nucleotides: TGTGCCAGTAGTCTTGCGACACTATCGAGCTCTGGGGCCAACGTCCTGACTTTC. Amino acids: CASSLATLSSSGANVLTF.

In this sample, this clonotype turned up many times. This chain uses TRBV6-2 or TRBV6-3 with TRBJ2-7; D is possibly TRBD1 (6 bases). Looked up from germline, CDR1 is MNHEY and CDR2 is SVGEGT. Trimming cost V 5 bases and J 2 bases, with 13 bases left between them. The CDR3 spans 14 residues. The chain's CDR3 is CASSPPAGAYEQYF. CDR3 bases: TGTGCCAGCAGTCCCCCGGCAGGGGCCTACGAGCAGTACTTC.

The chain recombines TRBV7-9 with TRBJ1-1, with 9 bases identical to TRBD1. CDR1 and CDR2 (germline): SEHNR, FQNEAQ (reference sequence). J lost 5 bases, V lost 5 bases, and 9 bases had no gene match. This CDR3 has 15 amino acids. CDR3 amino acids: CASSQQGARGTEAFF. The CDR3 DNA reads TGTGCCAGCAGCCAACAGGGGGCGAGAGGGACTGAAGCTTTCTTT.

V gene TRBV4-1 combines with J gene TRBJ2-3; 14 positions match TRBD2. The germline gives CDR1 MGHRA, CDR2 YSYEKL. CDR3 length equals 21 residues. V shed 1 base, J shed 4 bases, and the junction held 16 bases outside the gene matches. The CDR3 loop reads CASSQGFFAGLAGGLPDTQYF. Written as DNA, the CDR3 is TGCGCCAGCAGCCAAGGATTTTTTGCAGGACTAGCGGGGGGTCTTCCAGATACGCAGTATTTT.

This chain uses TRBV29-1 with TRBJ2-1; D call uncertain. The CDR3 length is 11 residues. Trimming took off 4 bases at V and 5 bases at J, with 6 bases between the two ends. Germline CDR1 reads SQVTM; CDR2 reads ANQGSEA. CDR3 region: CSVAVNNEQFF. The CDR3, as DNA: TGCAGCGTTGCGGTGAACAATGAGCAGTTCTTC.

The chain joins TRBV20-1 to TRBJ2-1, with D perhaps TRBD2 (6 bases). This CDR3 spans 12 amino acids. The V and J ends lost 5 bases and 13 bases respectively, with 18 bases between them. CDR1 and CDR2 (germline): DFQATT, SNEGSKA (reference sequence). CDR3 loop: CSAPNTLATQFF. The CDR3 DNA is TGCAGTGCTCCAAACACGCTAGCGACACAGTTCTTC.

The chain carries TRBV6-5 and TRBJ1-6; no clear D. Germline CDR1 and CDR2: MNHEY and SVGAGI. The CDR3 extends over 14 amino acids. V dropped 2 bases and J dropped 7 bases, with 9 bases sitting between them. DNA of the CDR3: TGTGCCAGCAGTTACAGGACGACGAATTCACCCCTCCACTTT. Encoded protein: CASSYRTTNSPLHF.